This TCR beta chain was sequenced for a study of T cell responses to AZD1222 COVID-19 vaccine. Study findings and constraints: Increases in Spike-specific TCR breadth and depth were seen after two AZD1222 doses.

TCRdb keeps only in-frame clones here, not all; method: immunoSEQ multiplex PCR. This sample yields around 150,000 clones, of which approximately 85% are seen a single time; 7.9% belongs to the top ten. This clone was found once. No antigen is known for it. There are 12 residues in the CDR3. V lost 5 bases and J lost 7, with 10 bases in between. The sequence derives from an adult who received the MenACWY meningococcal vaccine as a control. The chain combines TRBV12-3 or TRBV12-4 with TRBJ2-3; D not resolved. The sequences come from peripheral blood, collected 28 days after the second dose of the MenACWY control vaccine. As DNA, the CDR3 is TGTGCCAGCAGTCCCTCTACGAATACGCAGTATTTT. Protein: CASSPSTNTQYF.